The 16 T cell receptor beta chains presented below share a single source sample, sequenced in a study of blood T cell repertoires in COVID-19. Method: immunoSEQ multiplex PCR; TCRdb's copy keeps in-frame clones and lacks some. In the table there are about 250,000 clones, more than 65% of which are singletons. Sequencing was carried out using peripheral blood. All receptors derive from a man in his fifties with active or convalescent COVID-19.

About this clone itself: The same CDR3 also results from other DNA sequences found in this sample. This chain joins TRBV5-5 and TRBJ2-7, with D possibly being TRBD1 (6 bases). Trimming stripped 1 base from V and 4 bases from J, with 9 bases between. This CDR3 has 13 amino acids. CDR1 is SGHKS, CDR2 YYEKEE, per germline (reference sequence). DNA for the CDR3: TGTGCCAGCAGCTTGACAGGGAAATACGAGCAGTACTTC. As protein: CASSLTGKYEQYF. Looking up the rest from reference TRBV5-5 and TRBJ2-7 gives the full variable domain: DAGVTQSPTHLIKTRGQQVTLRCSPISGHKSVSWYQQVLGQGPQFIFQYYEKEERGRGNFPDRFSARQFPNYSSELNVNALLLGDSALYLCASSLTGKYEQYFGPGTRLTVT.

This chain joins TRBV7-9 and TRBJ2-7; 9 nucleotides line up with TRBD1. Germline values: CDR1 SEHNR, CDR2 FQNEAQ (reference sequence). The V gene end was trimmed by 4 bases and the J gene end by 4 bases; junction bases not matched to a gene: 8. This CDR3 region has 15 residues. The CDR3 DNA reads as TGTGCCAGCAGCTCACCGGGACAGGGCCGTTACGAGCAGTACTTC. Translating gives CASSSPGQGRYEQYF. The full variable domain, rest sourced from reference TRBV7-9 and TRBJ2-7, is DTGVSQNPRHKITKRGQNVTFRCDPISEHNRLYWYRQTLGQGPEFLTYFQNEAQLEKSRLLSDRFSAERPKGSFSTLEIQRTEQGDSAMYLCASSSPGQGRYEQYFGPGTRLTVT.

The chain employs TRBV19 and TRBJ1-6, with a tentative D call TRBD1 (6 bases). The CDR3 extends over 15 amino acids. Looked up from germline, CDR1 is LNHDA and CDR2 is SQIVND (reference sequence). V gave up 4 bases and J gave up 10 bases, with 17 bases separating them. CDR3 nucleotides: TGTGCCAGTAGTACCCTACAGGGAGATAGGTCACCCCTCCACTTT. It translates to CASSTLQGDRSPLHF.

The J gene is TRBJ2-1, the V gene TRBV10-3; D is possibly TRBD1 (7 bases). The germline V gene has CDR1 ENHRY and CDR2 SYGVKD. The CDR3 is 12 amino acids. The germline V and J ends were trimmed by 6 bases and 6 bases, with 9 bases remaining between them. CDR3 in DNA: TGTGCCATCAGCCAGGGGGGCAATGAGCAGTTCTTC. Its translation is CAISQGGNEQFF.

V and J are TRBV2 and TRBJ2-5; 7 bases agree with TRBD1. Germline V CDR1 and CDR2: SNHLY, FYNNEI. Trimming took 3 bases from V and 4 from J; bases not matched to a gene: 5. The CDR3 has 14 amino acids. The CDR3 loop is CASSDQTGRETQYF. The CDR3 DNA sequence: TGTGCCAGCAGTGACCAGACAGGGCGAGAGACCCAGTACTTC.

A single count supports this clone. The gene calls are TRBV10-3 and TRBJ1-2, with D possibly TRBD1 on 6 matching bases. V lost 0 bases and J 4 bases, leaving 18 bases between the germline ends. The germline CDR1 and CDR2 sequences are ENHRY and SYGVKD. The CDR3 loop spans 17 amino acids. CDR3 nucleotide sequence: TGTGCCATCAGTGAGTCGTCGGGGGGGGCGCCCAGCTATGGCTACACCTTC. Translating gives CAISESSGGAPSYGYTF.

V usage is TRBV24-1 and J usage is TRBJ2-1; 7 bases agree with TRBD2. This CDR3 spans 15 amino acids. V dropped 2 bases and J dropped 9; count of bases not matched to a gene: 9. The germline V gene encodes CDR1 KGHDR and CDR2 SFDVKD. The CDR3 coding sequence is TGTGCCACCAGTGATTCGGCCGGGGGGAAGGCTGAGCAGTTCTTC. Residues: CATSDSAGGKAEQFF.

CDR3 in DNA: TGCAGCGTTTACTTCCAGGGTTCAATACGGGCTTTCTTT. Protein product: CSVYFQGSIRAFF. The chain couples TRBV29-1 to TRBJ1-1, with a tentative D call TRBD1 (5 bases). The CDR3 length is 13 residues. In germline, CDR1 is SQVTM, CDR2 ANQGSEA. Trimming removed 5 bases from V and 11 bases from J, with 21 bases in between.

The V call is TRBV30, the J call TRBJ1-6; D ambiguous. The length of the CDR3 is 15 residues. CDR1 is GTSNPN, CDR2 SVGIG, per germline (reference sequence). V dropped 3 bases and J dropped 0 bases, with 9 bases sitting between them. The DNA for the CDR3 is TGTGCCTGGAGGACCGGAGCCTCCTATAATTCACCCCTCCACTTT. Its protein product is CAWRTGASYNSPLHF.

The chain employs TRBV19 and TRBJ1-2; 8 bases agree with TRBD1. J lost 2 bases, V lost 9 bases, and 5 bases had no gene match. The length of the CDR3 is 13 residues. Per the germline V gene, CDR1 is LNHDA and CDR2 is SQIVND (reference sequence). The DNA for the CDR3 is TGTGCCAGCGACCAGGGGGCCAACTATGGCTACACCTTC. This encodes CASDQGANYGYTF.

The chain carries TRBV11-2 and TRBJ1-1; perhaps TRBD1 as D (6 bases). Germline CDR1 is SGHAT and CDR2 is FQNNGV. V was shortened by 7 bases and J by 0 bases, with 18 bases between the two germline ends. This CDR3 comprises 16 residues. CDR3 sequence reads: CASTYWRTALNTEAFF. In nucleotides, the CDR3 is TGTGCCAGCACCTATTGGAGGACAGCTCTGAACACTGAAGCTTTCTTT.

V and J are TRBV19 and TRBJ2-7; 8 bases align to TRBD1. CDR1 and CDR2 (germline): LNHDA, SQIVND (reference sequence). Trimming at V came to 5 bases and at J to 4 bases, leaving 10 bases not matched to a gene. There are 15 residues in the CDR3. Here the CDR3 reads CASSLLPDRAYEQYF. The CDR3 coding sequence is TGTGCCAGTAGTCTTCTCCCGGACAGGGCGTACGAGCAGTACTTC.

In its sample, this clone was seen a few times. This chain connects TRBV7-2 to TRBJ2-2, with D perhaps matching TRBD2 (7 bases). V dropped 2 bases and J dropped 4 bases, with 11 bases sitting between them. Germline CDR1 reads SGHTA; CDR2 reads FQGNSA. This CDR3 is 15 amino acids long. The CDR3 loop is CASSLRGASTGELFF. The CDR3, as DNA: TGTGCCAGCAGCTTACGGGGGGCTAGCACCGGGGAGCTGTTTTTT. Together with reference TRBV7-2 and TRBJ2-2, the CDR3 gives the full variable domain: GAGVSQSPSNKVTEKGKDVELRCDPISGHTALYWYRQSLGQGLEFLIYFQGNSAPDKSGLPSDRFSAERTGGSVSTLTIQRTQQEDSAVYLCASSLRGASTGELFFGEGSRLTVL.

This clone turned up a few times. V is TRBV5-1 and J is TRBJ2-2, with D maybe TRBD1 (6 bases). The V and J ends lost 4 bases and 1 base respectively, with 8 bases between them. CDR1 SGHRS and CDR2 YFSETQ come from the germline V gene. The length of the CDR3 is 14 residues. The CDR3 coding sequence is TGCGCCAGCAGCCAGGGACAGAACACCGGGGAGCTGTTTTTT. Amino acids: CASSQGQNTGELFF.

The V gene is TRBV10-3, the J gene TRBJ2-3; perhaps TRBD1 as D (6 bases). Looked up from germline, CDR1 is ENHRY and CDR2 is SYGVKD. The CDR3 extends over 14 amino acids. The ends were cut back, 8 bases at V and 2 bases at J, with 14 bases in the middle. CDR3 sequence: CAIRAGAYTDTQYF. In DNA form, the CDR3 reads TGTGCCATCCGGGCAGGGGCCTACACAGATACGCAGTATTTT.

The genes are TRBV25-1 and TRBJ2-1; D is perhaps TRBD2 (6 bases). V was pared by 4 bases and J by 4 bases, with 20 bases between. The CDR3 runs 17 residues. The germline V gene has CDR1 MGHDK and CDR2 SYGVNS. In DNA form, the CDR3 reads TGTGCCAGCAGTGGAAACATCTTCGGGGGAACGTACAATGAGCAGTTCTTC. Translating it yields CASSGNIFGGTYNEQFF.